The next 15 T cell receptor beta chains were all read from a single sample in a study of CD8 T cells in ankylosing spondylitis. MiXCR was run by TCRdb on the 5' RACE reads, yielding one entry per CDR3 protein. The sample yields some 270,000 distinct CDR3 sequences, 32% seen once. Material for sequencing was blood, either unsorted or a sorted T cell fraction (not recorded which). These receptors came from a male donor with ankylosing spondylitis or in good health (not recorded which).

This clonotype was picked up a small number of times. The gene calls are TRBV24-1 and TRBJ2-5, with a tentative D call TRBD1 (6 bases). Trimming removed 4 bases from V and 5 bases from J, with 13 bases in between. The CDR3 extends over 14 amino acids. Germline loops: CDR1 KGHDR, CDR2 SFDVKD. CDR3 in amino acids: CATSESTGGETQYF. The CDR3 DNA is TGTGCCACCAGTGAGTCGACAGGCGGGGAGACCCAGTACTTC.

V gene TRBV10-3 combines with J gene TRBJ1-6, with D maybe TRBD1 (6 bases). Germline lookup yields CDR1 ENHRY and CDR2 SYGVKD. V was shortened by 3 bases and J by 1 base, with 10 bases between the two germline ends. This CDR3 region has 16 residues. CDR3 bases: TGTGCCATCAGTGAACAGGGAGGGTCCTATAATTCACCCCTCCACTTT. Its protein product is CAISEQGGSYNSPLHF.

The J gene is TRBJ2-5, the V gene TRBV4-2, with no clear D. V dropped 0 bases and J dropped 1 base, with 12 bases sitting between them. The CDR3 is 16 residues long. Germline V lookup: CDR1 LGHNA, CDR2 YNFKEQ. In nucleotides, the CDR3 is TGTGCCAGCAGCCAAGAGGACCGGCCTATCCAAGAGACCCAGTACTTC. Translated, it gives CASSQEDRPIQETQYF.

V is TRBV20-1 and J is TRBJ1-1; no definite D call. CDR1 and CDR2 from the germline V gene are DFQATT and SNEGSKA (reference sequence). CDR3 size: 12 residues. V was clipped by 6 bases and J by 1 base, with 9 bases between them. Written as DNA, the CDR3 is TGCAGTGCGCCAGACGGGAACACTGAAGCTTTCTTT. The encoded protein is CSAPDGNTEAFF.

This clonotype showed up just once. This chain uses TRBV4-1 with TRBJ2-7; D may be TRBD2 (5 bases). CDR3 length equals 13 residues. Trimming removed 6 bases from V and 6 bases from J, with 15 bases in between. In germline, CDR1 is MGHRA, CDR2 YSYEKL. This chain's CDR3 is CASSPGFAGEQYF. Written as DNA, the CDR3 is TGCGCCAGCAGTCCTGGGTTTGCGGGCGAGCAGTACTTC.

This clonotype was seen a few times. V gene TRBV7-2 combines with J gene TRBJ2-3; TRBD1 might be the D (6 bases). The CDR3 runs to 15 residues. The germline V gene encodes CDR1 SGHTA and CDR2 FQGNSA. V lost 2 bases and J 1 base, leaving 10 bases between the germline ends. Here the CDR3 DNA reads TGTGCCAGCAGCTTACAGGGGCCAGGCACAGATACGCAGTATTTT. The encoded protein is CASSLQGPGTDTQYF.

The chain uses TRBV6-2 or TRBV6-3 and TRBJ1-5; D is unclear. Germline V gene lookup returns CDR1 MNHEY and CDR2 SVGEGT. This CDR3 spans 15 amino acids. V dropped 8 bases and J dropped 2 bases, with 16 bases sitting between them. This CDR3 is CASGWEVLGNQPQHF. The CDR3 bases are TGTGCCAGCGGGTGGGAGGTTTTGGGCAATCAGCCCCAGCATTTT.

This chain connects TRBV29-1 to TRBJ2-7, with 8 positions matching TRBD1. Germline V gives CDR1 SQVTM, CDR2 ANQGSEA. The V gene end was trimmed by 4 bases and the J gene end by 0 bases; junction bases not matched to a gene: 5. The CDR3 sequence is 14 residues long. The CDR3 DNA follows: TGCAGCGTTGCGGGGACAGGCCGCTCCTACGAGCAGTACTTC. This translates into CSVAGTGRSYEQYF.

DNA for the CDR3: TGCAGCGTCGACTGGGACACAGATACGCAGTATTTT. Translation gives CSVDWDTDTQYF. This chain connects TRBV29-1 to TRBJ2-3; D ambiguous. The CDR3 covers 12 residues. Germline CDR1 reads SQVTM; CDR2 reads ANQGSEA. V was trimmed by 6 bases and J by 2 bases, leaving 9 bases between them.

This clonotype was counted only a few times. The chain couples TRBV20-1 to TRBJ1-1; 10 nucleotides align to TRBD1. Germline V gene lookup returns CDR1 DFQATT and CDR2 SNEGSKA (reference sequence). CDR3 length: 12 amino acids. The CDR3 DNA is TGCAGCGTGGGACAGGGGTTGACTGAAGCTTTCTTT. The encoded protein is CSVGQGLTEAFF.

V gene TRBV11-2 combines with J gene TRBJ2-1; D unclear. CDR3 length equals 13 residues. In germline, CDR1 is SGHAT, CDR2 FQNNGV. Trimming took 1 base from V and 10 from J, leaving 11 bases between them. The CDR3 nucleotides are TGTGCCAGCAGCTTAGGGGGTGGGTACGAGCAGTTCTTC. It yields the protein CASSLGGGYEQFF.

This clonotype was observed at least ten times. The gene calls are TRBV6-1 and TRBJ2-3, with TRBD2 identical over 10 bases. Germline values: CDR1 MNHNS, CDR2 SASEGT. The CDR3 totals 17 residues. V lost 6 bases to trimming and J lost 2 bases; unmatched junction nucleotides: 11. For the CDR3, the DNA is TGTGCCAGCAGCCGAAGGTTAGCGGGGGGCATCACAGATACGCAGTATTTT. Its translation: CASSRRLAGGITDTQYF.

This clonotype was seen a handful of times. V gene TRBV12-3 or TRBV12-4 combines with J gene TRBJ1-5; unclear D gene. V lost 4 bases and J 5 bases, leaving 12 bases between the germline ends. This CDR3 is built from 14 residues. The CDR3, as DNA: TGTGCCAGCAGTTCGGGGTACAGCTATCAGCCCCAGCATTTT. It codes for CASSSGYSYQPQHF.

This clonotype was seen only a few times. The chain carries TRBV18 and TRBJ2-5; TRBD2 is a possible D gene (5 bases). CDR3 length equals 14 residues. Germline values: CDR1 KGHSH, CDR2 LQKENI. V was pared by 4 bases and J by 5 bases, with 14 bases between. The CDR3 DNA sequence: TGTGCCAGCTCACGTGTAGGCGGCGGGGAGACCCAGTACTTC. Protein: CASSRVGGGETQYF.

The CDR3 DNA is TGTGCCAGCAGTCAGGCTTTATCGGAGCAGTACTTC. It is translated as CASSQALSEQYF. The J gene is TRBJ2-7, the V gene TRBV6-5; D is ambiguous. CDR1 is MNHEY, CDR2 SVGAGI, per germline. The CDR3 spans 12 residues. Trimming stripped 5 bases from V and 7 bases from J, with 12 bases between.